This T cell receptor (beta chain) was recorded in a study of vaccination effects on CD4 cells after COVID-19. Sequenced by immunoSEQ multiplex PCR; TCRdb stores in-frame clones only, minus some. The data show tens of thousands of clones, roughly 69% seen once. CDR1 is SNHLY and CDR2 is FYNNEI in the germline V gene. The length of the CDR3 is 14 residues. Trimming removed 1 base from V and 3 bases from J, with 9 bases in between. In the case of this clone: The antigen is unknown.

With the ViraFEST assay, the study expanded antigen-specific CD4+ T cells using viral peptide pools, then sequenced them. Culturing for around eleven days preceded CD4+ T cell isolation. This individual tested PCR-positive for SARS-CoV-2 infection between March and December 2020. PBMC cultures contained some 2.1 million cells per well, 9.5 to 10 IU/ml IL-2 and approximately 9.9 ug/ml peptides. The material was CD4+ T cells from PBMCs cultured with SARS-CoV-2 spike peptides, obtained before COVID-19 vaccination. The sequence was obtained from a human donor who had a prior SARS-CoV-2 infection. The chain combines TRBV2 with TRBJ2-5, with D perhaps matching TRBD1 (6 bases). The CDR3 spells CASSEGWTEETQYF. CDR3 coding DNA: TGTGCCAGCAGTGAAGGTTGGACAGAAGAGACCCAGTACTTC.